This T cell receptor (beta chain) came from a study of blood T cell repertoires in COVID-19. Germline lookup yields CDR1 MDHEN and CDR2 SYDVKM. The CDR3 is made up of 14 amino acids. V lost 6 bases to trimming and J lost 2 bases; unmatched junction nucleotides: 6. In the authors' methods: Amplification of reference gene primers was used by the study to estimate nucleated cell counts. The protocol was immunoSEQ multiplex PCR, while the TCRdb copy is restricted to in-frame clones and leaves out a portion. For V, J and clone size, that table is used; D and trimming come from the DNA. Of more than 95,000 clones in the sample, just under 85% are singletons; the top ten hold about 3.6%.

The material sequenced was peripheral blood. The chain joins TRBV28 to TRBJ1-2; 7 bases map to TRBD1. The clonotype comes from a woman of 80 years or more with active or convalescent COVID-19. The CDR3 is CASRSTGSNYGYTF. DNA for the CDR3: TGTGCCAGCAGGTCGACAGGGTCCAACTATGGCTACACCTTC.